This passage covers 22 T cell receptor beta chains from one sample sequenced in a study of blood T cell repertoires in COVID-19. Assay used: immunoSEQ multiplex PCR; TCRdb lists only in-frame clones, some missing. The sample lists 20,000 to 25,000 clones, 90% seen once, with 2.7% in the top ten. The sample comprised peripheral blood. Source of these receptors: a man aged 70-80 years with acute or convalescent COVID-19.

V gene TRBV6-5 combines with J gene TRBJ1-3; a weak D match, TRBD1 (5 bases). V gave up 6 bases and J gave up 0 bases, with 12 bases separating them. Germline assignment: CDR1 MNHEY and CDR2 SVGAGI. CDR3 size: 15 residues. The CDR3 protein is CASSTGTSSGNTIYF. The CDR3, as DNA: TGTGCCAGCAGCACCGGGACTTCCTCTGGAAACACCATATATTTT.

This chain uses TRBV27 with TRBJ2-7; 8 bases are a match to TRBD1. The CDR3 totals 14 residues. With V trimmed by 6 bases and J by 3 bases, 7 bases remained unmatched. Germline V lookup: CDR1 MNHEY, CDR2 SMNVEV (reference sequence). CDR3 residues: CASSKQGGNYEQYF. For the CDR3, the DNA is TGTGCCAGCAGCAAACAGGGGGGCAACTACGAGCAGTACTTC.

This chain links TRBV18 with TRBJ2-7, with 7 bases identical to TRBD1. Germline lookup yields CDR1 KGHSH and CDR2 LQKENI. The CDR3 length is 14 residues. V lost 3 bases, J lost 6 bases, and 8 bases stayed unmatched. CDR3 loop: CASSPVSGGAEQYF. CDR3 DNA sequence: TGTGCCAGCTCACCCGTCTCAGGGGGAGCCGAGCAGTACTTC.

J is TRBJ2-7 and V is TRBV7-2; TRBD1 matches at 8 bases. CDR1 and CDR2 (germline): SGHTA, FQGNSA. The length of the CDR3 is 16 residues. The V and J ends lost 5 bases and 3 bases, in that order; junction bases with no gene match: 12. The CDR3 here is CASSLSTGTGGYEQYF. The CDR3 nucleotides read TGTGCCAGCAGCCTGAGCACCGGGACAGGAGGCTACGAGCAGTACTTC.

This clone was seen only once. The chain combines TRBV5-4 with TRBJ2-7, with 7 bases fitting TRBD1. This CDR3 region has 14 residues. V trimming: 3 bases; J trimming: 2 bases; junction bases outside the gene matches: 5. Germline assignment: CDR1 SGHNT and CDR2 YYREEE (reference sequence). The DNA for the CDR3 is TGTGCCAGCAGCTCACAGGGGCCACCCTACGAGCAGTACTTC. This sequence encodes CASSSQGPPYEQYF.

V usage is TRBV19 and J usage is TRBJ1-2, with D tentatively TRBD1 (6 bases). V was cut by 3 bases and J by 7 bases, with 21 bases left in between. This CDR3 has 16 residues. Germline lookup yields CDR1 LNHDA and CDR2 SQIVND (reference sequence). The CDR3 here is CASSMNTGTRTLGYTF. The CDR3 bases are TGTGCCAGTAGTATGAACACCGGGACACGGACTCTTGGCTACACCTTC.

This chain uses TRBV2 with TRBJ2-7; TRBD1 matches 8 bases. J gave up 6 bases and V 5 bases, and 15 bases lay outside the gene matches. This CDR3 contains 16 residues. The V gene's germline CDR1 is SNHLY and CDR2 FYNNEI. This chain's CDR3 is CASSRGPWTGHREQYF. CDR3 sequence (DNA): TGTGCCAGCAGTCGGGGGCCGTGGACAGGGCATCGCGAGCAGTACTTC.

This clone was seen only a few times. The CDR3 DNA reads TGTGCCAGCAGCGTAGGCACCTTTAGAGGGACTGAAGCTTTCTTT. It specifies CASSVGTFRGTEAFF. V is TRBV9 and J is TRBJ1-1; no reliable D call. The germline V and J ends were trimmed by 0 bases and 5 bases, with 14 bases remaining between them. The V gene's germline CDR1 is SGDLS and CDR2 YYNGEE. This CDR3 spans 15 amino acids.

This rearrangement joins TRBV2 to TRBJ1-4, with D possibly TRBD1 on 5 matching bases. The germline CDR1 and CDR2 sequences are SNHLY and FYNNEI. The CDR3 length is 15 residues. V lost 4 bases and J lost 5, with 14 bases in between. The CDR3 loop reads CASSASGLLNEKLFF. Written as DNA, the CDR3 is TGTGCCAGCAGTGCTTCGGGACTCCTAAATGAAAAACTGTTTTTT.

The gene calls are TRBV28 and TRBJ1-2, with D unclear. This CDR3 region has 11 residues. Germline CDR1 reads MDHEN; CDR2 reads SYDVKM. Trimming took off 6 bases at V and 5 bases at J, with 7 bases between the two ends. The CDR3 loop reads CASRDKYGYTF. As DNA, the CDR3 is TGTGCCAGCAGAGACAAGTATGGCTACACCTTC.

The count of this clone is one. The V call is TRBV19, the J call TRBJ1-5, with TRBD1 matching 10 bases. Per the germline V gene, CDR1 is LNHDA and CDR2 is SQIVND (reference sequence). The CDR3 is made up of 15 amino acids. V was clipped by 6 bases and J by 2 bases; unmatched bases: 4. The CDR3 spells CASSGTGDGNQPQHF. CDR3 sequence (DNA): TGTGCCAGTAGCGGGACAGGGGATGGCAATCAGCCCCAGCATTTT.

The chain is built from TRBV5-4 and TRBJ1-3, with 8 bases matching TRBD1. Looked up from germline, CDR1 is SGHNT and CDR2 is YYREEE (reference sequence). V lost 5 bases, J lost 2 bases, and 3 bases stayed unmatched. The CDR3 loop spans 14 amino acids. The CDR3 is CASRAGGTGNTIYF. Here the CDR3 DNA reads TGTGCCAGCAGAGCAGGGGGCACTGGAAACACCATATATTTT.

The gene calls are TRBV28 and TRBJ2-1, with TRBD1 matching over 8 bases. This CDR3 is built from 14 residues. Trimming at V came to 7 bases and at J to 5 bases, leaving 7 bases not matched to a gene. Germline V gene lookup returns CDR1 MDHEN and CDR2 SYDVKM. The CDR3: CASKVTGGNNEQFF. The CDR3 DNA reads TGTGCCAGCAAGGTTACAGGGGGAAACAATGAGCAGTTCTTC.

This chain joins TRBV14 and TRBJ2-2, with D possibly being TRBD1 (5 bases). Trimming pared 0 bases from V and 15 bases from J, leaving 17 bases between. CDR1 is SGHDN and CDR2 is FVKESK in the germline V gene. The CDR3 loop spans 14 amino acids. CDR3 bases: TGTGCCAGCAGCCAAGATAGCACAGGTCGGAAGGTGTTTTTT. Its protein is CASSQDSTGRKVFF.

V is TRBV2 and J is TRBJ1-1; 7 nucleotides line up with TRBD1. The length of the CDR3 is 12 residues. The germline V gene encodes CDR1 SNHLY and CDR2 FYNNEI. The V and J ends lost 11 bases and 9 bases, in that order; junction bases with no gene match: 12. CDR3 sequence reads: CAARASGGKAFF. The CDR3 region has the DNA TGTGCCGCCCGGGCCTCAGGGGGGAAAGCTTTCTTT.

This chain connects TRBV30 to TRBJ2-2; TRBD1 matches 9 bases. CDR3 size: 13 residues. Germline loops: CDR1 GTSNPN, CDR2 SVGIG (reference sequence). The junction had 2 bases not matched to a gene; V was cut back by 5 bases and J by 4 bases. Written as DNA, the CDR3 is TGTGCCTGGGGACAGGGGATCACCGGGGAGCTGTTTTTT. It codes for CAWGQGITGELFF.

CDR3 bases: TGTGCCAGCAGCCTCAGCGGGAGCTTGGCCTACAATGAGCAGTTCTTC. It translates to CASSLSGSLAYNEQFF. The chain combines TRBV11-3 with TRBJ2-1; 8 bases line up with TRBD2. This CDR3 spans 16 amino acids. J gave up 2 bases and V 5 bases, and 8 bases lay outside the gene matches. Germline V CDR1 and CDR2: SGHNT, YENEEA. Variable domain in full (rest from reference TRBV11-3 and TRBJ2-1): EAGVVQSPRYKIIEKKQPVAFWCNPISGHNTLYWYLQNLGQGPELLIRYENEEAVDDSQLPKDRFSAERLKGVDSTLKIQPAELGDSAVYLCASSLSGSLAYNEQFFGPGTRLTVL.

The rearrangement links TRBV6-5 to TRBJ2-6; D gene ambiguous. In germline, CDR1 is MNHEY, CDR2 SVGAGI. The CDR3 totals 12 residues. V dropped 10 bases and J dropped 1 base, with 5 bases sitting between them. CDR3 sequence: CATQSGANVLTF. CDR3 sequence (DNA): TGTGCCACCCAATCTGGGGCCAACGTCCTGACTTTC.

V is TRBV7-2 and J is TRBJ1-4; 8 bases fit TRBD1. Germline CDR1 and CDR2: SGHTA and FQGNSA. V shed 4 bases, J shed 8 bases, and the junction held 9 bases outside the gene matches. The CDR3 totals 15 residues. In DNA, the CDR3 is TGTGCCAGCAGCTCAGGACAGGGCCGAAACGAAAAACTGTTTTTT. It encodes CASSSGQGRNEKLFF.

This clone came up a few times. The chain combines TRBV9 with TRBJ1-3; D uncertain. Germline V CDR1 and CDR2: SGDLS, YYNGEE. The CDR3 runs to 13 residues. Trimming removed 4 bases at V and 1 base at J, with 6 bases between. CDR3 bases: TGTGCCAGCAGCACAGATTCTGGAAACACCATATATTTT. It yields the protein CASSTDSGNTIYF. Using reference TRBV9 and TRBJ1-3 for the parts outside the CDR3, the full variable domain is DSGVTQTPKHLITATGQRVTLRCSPRSGDLSVYWYQQSLDQGLQFLIQYYNGEERAKGNILERFSAQQFPDLHSELNLSSLELGDSALYFCASSTDSGNTIYFGEGSWLTVV.

V and J are TRBV5-1 and TRBJ1-4, with a tentative D call TRBD1 (5 bases). The CDR3 covers 13 residues. Germline V gives CDR1 SGHRS, CDR2 YFSETQ. V lost 4 bases and J lost 7, with 11 bases in between. CDR3 sequence reads: CASSRGYTEKLFF. CDR3 in DNA: TGCGCCAGCAGCAGGGGTTATACTGAAAAACTGTTTTTT.

V is TRBV19 and J is TRBJ2-2; a possible D gene is TRBD2 (6 bases). The CDR3 totals 17 residues. The germline V gene encodes CDR1 LNHDA and CDR2 SQIVND (reference sequence). V shed 7 bases and J shed 6 bases, with 24 bases lying between them. The CDR3 DNA follows: TGTGCCAGTACCCCTGTCTGGGGACTCGTCACCTCCGGGGAGCTGTTTTTT. This translates into CASTPVWGLVTSGELFF.